These 9 T cell receptor beta chains originate from one sample sequenced in a study of identical twins. From the 5' RACE reads, TCRdb called clonotypes with MiXCR, one entry per CDR3 protein. The data show 1.5 million to 2 million distinct CDR3 sequences, with around a third seen just once and around 0.25% held by the top ten. The material sequenced was cord blood. The receptors originated from a newborn girl in good health.

As regards this clonotype: The junction differs from germline at one of its ends, possibly a read error. The chain couples TRBV4-1 to TRBJ2-1, with D uncertain. Judging by the DNA end, TRBJ2-7 fits better; the J call may be wrong. From germline, CDR1 is MGHRA and CDR2 YSYEKL. This CDR3 has 15 residues. The chain's CDR3 is CASNQVAVSYNEQYF. In DNA form, the CDR3 reads TGCGCCAGCAACCAAGTCGCTGTCTCCTACAATGAGCAGTACTTC.

This chain uses TRBV6-5 with TRBJ2-7; D might be TRBD2 (5 bases). V was clipped by 8 bases and J by 4 bases, with 21 bases between them. Germline loops: CDR1 MNHEY, CDR2 SVGAGI. The CDR3 is 15 residues long. This chain's CDR3 is CASPKNPKRDYEQYF. The CDR3, as DNA: TGTGCCAGCCCAAAAAATCCAAAGAGGGATTACGAGCAGTACTTC.

The chain employs TRBV7-8 and TRBJ2-7; D might be TRBD2 (5 bases). The CDR3 consists of 15 residues. CDR1 is SGHVS and CDR2 is FQNEAQ in the germline V gene. V gave up 1 base and J gave up 0 bases, with 10 bases separating them. CDR3 region: CASSLGRTGSYEQYF. DNA of the CDR3: TGTGCCAGCAGCTTAGGGAGGACGGGCTCCTACGAGCAGTACTTC.

The chain links TRBV6-6 to TRBJ1-2; D is possibly TRBD1 (6 bases). V dropped 6 bases and J dropped 4 bases, with 12 bases sitting between them. The length of the CDR3 is 13 residues. Germline-derived CDR1 and CDR2 are MNHNY and SVGAGI (reference sequence). The DNA for the CDR3 is TGTGCCAGCAGGGTGGACAGTCTCTATGGCTACACCTTC. It codes for CASRVDSLYGYTF.

The rearrangement joins TRBV6-5 to TRBJ2-4; the D gene is possibly TRBD2 (7 bases). Deletions cut 7 bases from V and 2 bases from J, with 18 bases between. This CDR3 region has 16 residues. CDR1 and CDR2 (germline): MNHEY, SVGAGI. The CDR3 coding sequence is TGTGCCAGCAAACGAGGGGGAGGGCCCACCAAAAACATTCAGTACTTC. Translated, it gives CASKRGGGPTKNIQYF.

V gene TRBV14 combines with J gene TRBJ2-7; 7 nucleotides match TRBD1. The CDR3 runs 15 residues. The junction had 5 bases not matched to a gene; V was cut back by 1 base and J by 2 bases. Germline CDR1 SGHDN, CDR2 FVKESK. For the CDR3, the DNA is TGTGCCAGCAGCCAAGGGATGACAGGGCCCTACGAGCAGTACTTC. It codes for CASSQGMTGPYEQYF.

The chain has TRBV20-1 and TRBJ2-5; no firm D call. CDR1 and CDR2 (germline): DFQATT, SNEGSKA (reference sequence). V was cut by 5 bases and J by 2 bases, with 15 bases left in between. There are 14 residues in the CDR3. The CDR3 DNA follows: TGCAGTGCTGTGTCTCCGCCAATTCAAGAGACCCAGTACTTC. Encoded protein: CSAVSPPIQETQYF.

The V and J genes are TRBV28 and TRBJ2-5; D uncertain. CDR1 MDHEN and CDR2 SYDVKM come from the germline V gene. There are 11 residues in the CDR3. The V end lost 8 bases, the J end lost 5 bases, and 9 bases lay between the germline ends. The CDR3 reads CASLGLETQYF. Here the CDR3 DNA reads TGTGCCAGCCTGGGATTGGAGACCCAGTACTTC.

DNA of the CDR3: TGTGCCAGCAGGGGCTTTACCACATCTGGCTACACCTTC. Protein sequence: CASRGFTTSGYTF. The chain has TRBV6-5 and TRBJ1-2; D ambiguous. The ends were cut back, 6 bases at V and 7 bases at J, with 15 bases in the middle. This CDR3 region has 13 residues. The germline gives CDR1 MNHEY, CDR2 SVGAGI.